The present T cell receptor beta chain was sequenced within a study of neurological immune-mediated disorders. Time point described: technical triplicate 3. The study built unsorted libraries from 2 million PBMCs kept at -80 C. Synthesis of cDNA was carried out by template-switch 5'RACE. The reaction used 10-nucleotide random UMIs. TCRdb used MiXCR to reprocess the 5' RACE reads, holding one entry per CDR3 protein. Of about 44,000 distinct CDR3 sequences in the sample, 20% to 25% were seen once. The junction had 3 bases not matched to a gene; V was cut back by 4 bases and J by 7 bases. This CDR3 region has 14 residues. Germline V lookup: CDR1 LGHDT, CDR2 YNNKEL (reference sequence). Sample share makes this clonotype medium-sized.

The chain joins TRBV3-1 to TRBJ2-2, with 10 bases lining up with TRBD1. The TCR originated in a man aged 60 to 69 with HTLV-1-associated myelopathy (HAM/TSP). The sequenced sample was PBMCs. The CDR3 nucleotides are TGTGCCAGCAGCCTCGGACAGGGGGTCGGGGAGCTGTTTTTT. This encodes CASSLGQGVGELFF.